This T cell receptor (beta chain) was identified during a study of vaccination and CD4 T cells after COVID-19. As for the study in general: Six males and four females constituted the convalescent cohort, two of whom were Hispanic. Overlapping spike peptides served as the stimulus for the cells. These peptides came from SARS-CoV-2 and from the common cold coronaviruses HCoV-NL63, HCoV-OC43 and HCoV-229E.

V lost 6 bases and J lost 8, with 24 bases in between. Germline V gene lookup returns CDR1 SGHRS and CDR2 YFSETQ. The CDR3 extends over 16 amino acids. This clonotype appeared a few times. Its antigen is not identified. Researchers used the Oncomine TCR Beta short-read assay to sequence DNA from cultured CD4+ T cells. Genomic DNA was isolated from CD4+ T cells that had been cultured. Using its own MiXCR run on the PCR reads, TCRdb lists one record per CDR3 protein. This sample carries 1,400 or so distinct CDR3 sequences, roughly 14% of them seen once, and the ten largest clones take 25% to 30%. The treatment was: 10-day PBMC culture with coronavirus spike peptide pools or control peptides (ViraFEST assay). These CD4+ T cells came from an unexposed donor, sampled before the COVID-19 pandemic (2011-2018). Investigators isolated CD4+ T cells by negative selection after around 10 days of culture.

This chain connects TRBV5-1 to TRBJ2-1, with a tentative D call TRBD2 (5 bases). The specimen sequenced was CD4+ T cells from blood, cultured in vitro. The sequence was collected from a human donor in good health. The CDR3 coding sequence is TGCGCCAGCACCCTGGCCCAGACGGCGGGTTTGGATGAGCAGTTCTTC. Translated, it gives CASTLAQTAGLDEQFF. Full variable domain (outside the CDR3, taken from reference TRBV5-1 and TRBJ2-1): KAGVTQTPRYLIKTRGQQVTLSCSPISGHRSVSWYQQTPGQGLQFLFEYFSETQRNKGNFPGRFSGRQFSNSRSEMNVSTLELGDSALYLCASTLAQTAGLDEQFFGPGTRLTVL.